The 13 T cell receptor beta chains given below trace back to one sample, sequenced in a study of T cells in Graves' hyperthyroidism and ophthalmopathy. It was RNA transcripts that yielded the amplified TCR beta CDR3 regions. The primer set for the first-round RT-PCR of the TCR CDR3 was HTBI. In TCRdb, the multiplex PCR reads were re-called with MiXCR into one record per CDR3 protein. The repertoire consists of about 700,000 distinct CDR3 sequences, with approximately 14% occurring once and the leading ten covering about a tenth. The sequencing input was blood. The source of these receptors is a woman under 30 with Graves' hyperthyroidism.

This clonotype showed up just a few times. The chain combines TRBV30 with TRBJ2-1, with unresolved D. The CDR3 runs to 16 residues. Trimming cost V 2 bases and J 3 bases, with 17 bases left between them. Germline lookup yields CDR1 GTSNPN and CDR2 SVGIG (reference sequence). In DNA, the CDR3 is TGTGCCTGGAGTCTGTCCGGACCAAGGGACTACAATGAGCAGTTCTTC. This translates into CAWSLSGPRDYNEQFF.

In the case of this clonotype: Because the CDR3 is missing its conserved closing phenylalanine or tryptophan, this is likely a read error. This chain joins TRBV7-2 and TRBJ1-5, with a possible D match to TRBD1 (5 bases). V lost 4 bases and J 0 bases, leaving 13 bases between the germline ends. Germline values: CDR1 SGHTA, CDR2 FQGNSA. The CDR3 runs 16 residues. The CDR3 spells CASSSQGSGSNQPQHS. CDR3 nucleotide sequence: TGTGCCAGCAGCTCCCAGGGATCTGGTAGCAATCAGCCCCAGCATTCT.

The chain recombines TRBV10-3 with TRBJ1-1; D not certain. The germline V gene encodes CDR1 ENHRY and CDR2 SYGVKD. V was clipped by 0 bases and J by 0 bases, with 5 bases between them. The CDR3 loop spans 14 amino acids. The chain's CDR3 is CAISESGVNTEAFF. DNA of the CDR3: TGTGCCATCAGTGAGTCGGGAGTGAACACTGAAGCTTTCTTT.

This clonotype has a handful of counts. The chain couples TRBV18 to TRBJ2-4; TRBD1 is a possible D gene (6 bases). Per germline, CDR1 KGHSH and CDR2 LQKENI. Trimming cost V 5 bases and J 5 bases, with 13 bases left between them. The CDR3 covers 14 residues. CDR3 sequence: CASSTRTEQNIQYF. The CDR3 DNA is TGTGCCAGCTCAACCCGGACAGAACAAAACATTCAGTACTTC.

This clonotype was counted between two and nine times. The chain employs TRBV28 and TRBJ1-5; TRBD1 might be the D (6 bases). The CDR3 length is 13 residues. Looked up from germline, CDR1 is MDHEN and CDR2 is SYDVKM. The CDR3 nucleotides read TGTGCAACACAGGGATTAAGGTATCAGCCCCAGCATTTT. Translating it yields CATQGLRYQPQHF. Complete variable domain (other parts from reference TRBV28 and TRBJ1-5): DVKVTQSSRYLVKRTGEKVFLECVQDMDHENMFWYRQDPGLGLRLIYFSYDVKMKEKGDIPEGYSVSREKKERFSLILESASTNQTSMYLCATQGLRYQPQHFGDGTRLSIL.

The chain is built from TRBV30 and TRBJ2-1; tentative D call: TRBD1 (5 bases). Germline V lookup: CDR1 GTSNPN, CDR2 SVGIG (reference sequence). V was cut by 2 bases and J by 8 bases, with 16 bases left in between. The CDR3 extends over 14 amino acids. CDR3 in amino acids: CAWSRGTVQYEQFF. The CDR3, as DNA: TGTGCCTGGAGTAGGGGAACGGTCCAATATGAGCAGTTCTTC.

CDR3 sequence: CASGGTGSGNTIYF. CDR3 nucleotide sequence: TGTGCCAGTGGGGGGACGGGCTCTGGAAACACCATATATTTT. The V call is TRBV12-3 or TRBV12-4, the J call TRBJ1-3; D possibly corresponds to TRBD1 (5 bases). This CDR3 has 14 residues. Trimming removed 9 bases at V and 0 bases at J, with 12 bases between.

This clonotype has ten or more counts. The chain carries TRBV12-3 or TRBV12-4 and TRBJ2-3; D perhaps matches TRBD1 (5 bases). V was shortened by 2 bases and J by 6 bases, with 15 bases between the two germline ends. The CDR3 sequence is 15 residues long. Written as DNA, the CDR3 is TGTGCCAGCAGTTTACAGGGCTATGGGGTTGATACGCAGTATTTT. Amino acid sequence: CASSLQGYGVDTQYF.

The V call is TRBV7-2, the J call TRBJ1-3; weak D call: TRBD1 (5 bases). Trimming removed 4 bases from V and 0 bases from J, with 10 bases in between. This CDR3 spans 15 amino acids. Germline assignment: CDR1 SGHTA and CDR2 FQGNSA. In nucleotides, the CDR3 is TGTGCCAGCAGCTCAGCAGGGATCTCTGGAAACACCATATATTTT. It specifies CASSSAGISGNTIYF.

This clonotype appeared many times. The chain joins TRBV7-2 to TRBJ2-3; TRBD2 matches 7 bases. The CDR3 runs to 15 residues. V lost 3 bases to trimming and J lost 7 bases; unmatched junction nucleotides: 10. Per the germline V gene, CDR1 is SGHTA and CDR2 is FQGNSA. In DNA form, the CDR3 reads TGTGCCAGCAGCTTGGGGGGGTTCAGCAGGAATACGCAGTATTTT. This translates into CASSLGGFSRNTQYF. Combining the CDR3 with reference TRBV7-2 and TRBJ2-3 gives the whole variable domain GAGVSQSPSNKVTEKGKDVELRCDPISGHTALYWYRQSLGQGLEFLIYFQGNSAPDKSGLPSDRFSAERTGGSVSTLTIQRTQQEDSAVYLCASSLGGFSRNTQYFGPGTRLTVL.

This clonotype was picked up a small number of times. The CDR3 region has the DNA TGCGCCAGCAGCCCCGACGCAACCCTCTACAATGAGCAGTTCTTC. It is translated as CASSPDATLYNEQFF. The rearrangement joins TRBV5-1 to TRBJ2-1, with D uncertain. The ends were cut back, 4 bases at V and 3 bases at J, with 14 bases in the middle. CDR1 is SGHRS, CDR2 YFSETQ, per germline. This CDR3 region has 15 residues.

This clonotype was found a few times. V usage is TRBV9 and J usage is TRBJ1-6; no clear D gene. Between the trimmed V and J ends, which lost 2 bases and 7 bases, there was a span of 13 bases. The CDR3 sequence is 15 residues long. Germline V gene lookup returns CDR1 SGDLS and CDR2 YYNGEE. CDR3 in DNA: TGTGCCAGCAGCGTGGACCCGACTTCAAATTCACCCCTCCACTTT. It is translated as CASSVDPTSNSPLHF.

For this clonotype: Since no conserved phenylalanine or tryptophan closes the CDR3, a read error is the likely cause. This sequence joins TRBV30 and TRBJ2-4; TRBD2 might be the D (5 bases). Trimming took 4 bases from V and 0 from J, leaving 10 bases between them. Germline assignment: CDR1 GTSNPN and CDR2 SVGIG (reference sequence). This CDR3 is 14 amino acids long. CDR3 in amino acids: CAWTGYLAKNIQYL. CDR3 coding DNA: TGTGCCTGGACGGGGTATCTAGCCAAAAACATTCAGTACCTC.